These 21 T cell receptor beta chains were all obtained from the same sample, sequenced in a study of T cell repertoires and leukemia-associated antigens. Antigen specificity for these receptors is unknown. A single record per CDR3 protein comes from TCRdb applying MiXCR to the 5' RACE reads. The sample includes some 12,000 distinct CDR3 sequences, 35% to 45% of them seen just once. Sequenced: CD3+ T cells sorted from blood and cultured. The receptors derive from a female donor in good health.

Regarding this clonotype: At one end the junction does not follow the germline gene, possibly because of a read error. The chain joins TRBV11-1 to TRBJ1-1; tentative D call: TRBD1 (5 bases). The CDR3 is 13 residues long. The V gene's germline CDR1 is SGHAT and CDR2 FQDESV (reference sequence). CDR3 DNA: TGTGCTAGCAGCTCCGGCCCGGACACTGAAGCTCTCTTT. Translating gives CASSSGPDTEALF.

V and J are TRBV20-1 and TRBJ2-1; D ambiguous. CDR1 and CDR2 (germline): DFQATT, SNEGSKA (reference sequence). V lost 3 bases and J 4 bases, leaving 16 bases between the germline ends. The CDR3 is 15 residues long. The CDR3 reads CSARLISTDYNEQFF. The CDR3 coding sequence is TGCAGTGCTAGGCTTATATCCACGGATTACAATGAGCAGTTCTTC.

This chain joins TRBV9 and TRBJ2-3; D unresolved. CDR3 length: 11 amino acids. Germline CDR1 is SGDLS and CDR2 is YYNGEE. The V end lost 9 bases, the J end lost 0 bases, and 5 bases lay between the germline ends. This chain's CDR3 is CATFSTDTQYF. The CDR3 DNA sequence: TGTGCCACCTTTAGCACAGATACGCAGTATTTT.

This clonotype was observed a few times. The chain employs TRBV20-1 and TRBJ2-3; unclear D gene. The CDR3 is made up of 11 amino acids. V was clipped by 5 bases and J by 3 bases, with 6 bases between them. Germline assignment: CDR1 DFQATT and CDR2 SNEGSKA (reference sequence). CDR3 sequence: CSAPWTDTQYF. In DNA form, the CDR3 reads TGCAGTGCTCCATGGACAGATACGCAGTATTTT.

By share, this clonotype ranks as medium-sized. The chain links TRBV25-1 to TRBJ1-6; possibly TRBD1 for D (6 bases). The CDR3 is 13 amino acids. CDR1 and CDR2 from the germline V gene are MGHDK and SYGVNS. Deletions cut 8 bases from V and 9 bases from J, with 14 bases between. The CDR3 protein is CASGQQGPSPLHF. The DNA of the CDR3 is TGTGCCAGCGGCCAACAGGGTCCTTCACCCCTCCACTTT.

The chain combines TRBV11-3 with TRBJ2-7; 10 bases fit TRBD2. Germline CDR1 SGHNT, CDR2 YENEEA. V was clipped by 5 bases and J by 0 bases; unmatched bases: 13. This CDR3 comprises 18 residues. The CDR3 spells CASSAMLGGLANSYEQYF. In nucleotides, the CDR3 is TGTGCCAGCAGCGCGATGCTTGGGGGACTAGCGAACTCCTACGAGCAGTACTTC.

This clonotype was picked up a small number of times. This chain links TRBV5-1 with TRBJ2-1; D not resolved. Germline CDR1 reads SGHRS; CDR2 reads YFSETQ. The CDR3 totals 14 residues. V was cut by 3 bases and J by 0 bases, with 7 bases left in between. CDR3 bases: TGCGCCAGCAGCTCTGTAAGCTCCTACAATGAGCAGTTCTTC. Protein: CASSSVSSYNEQFF. Drawing the rest from reference TRBV5-1 and TRBJ2-1, the complete variable domain is KAGVTQTPRYLIKTRGQQVTLSCSPISGHRSVSWYQQTPGQGLQFLFEYFSETQRNKGNFPGRFSGRQFSNSRSEMNVSTLELGDSALYLCASSSVSSYNEQFFGPGTRLTVL.

The sample holds many counts of this clonotype. The rearrangement joins TRBV5-1 to TRBJ1-3, with D possibly being TRBD1 (5 bases). Germline V lookup: CDR1 SGHRS, CDR2 YFSETQ. The CDR3 runs 13 residues. V was pared by 7 bases and J by 0 bases, with 8 bases between. The CDR3 DNA sequence: TGCGCCAGCCGGGACGGCTCTGGAAACACCATATATTTT. Translation gives CASRDGSGNTIYF.

This clonotype has a handful of counts. This chain joins TRBV6-5 and TRBJ1-1; tentative D call: TRBD1 (5 bases). Germline V CDR1 and CDR2: MNHEY, SVGAGI. The V end lost 6 bases, the J end lost 6 bases, and 8 bases lay between the germline ends. The CDR3 loop spans 11 amino acids. Here the CDR3 DNA reads TGTGCCAGCAGGGGGCACGCTGAAGCTTTCTTT. Translated, it gives CASRGHAEAFF.

This sequence joins TRBV7-9 and TRBJ1-2; D uncertain. The CDR3 length is 14 residues. Trimming removed 5 bases from V and 2 bases from J, with 12 bases in between. The V gene's germline CDR1 is SEHNR and CDR2 FQNEAQ (reference sequence). This CDR3 reads CASSLGQRNYGYTF. The CDR3 DNA sequence: TGTGCCAGCAGCCTAGGGCAGCGAAACTATGGCTACACCTTC.

This clonotype was seen a few times. The chain links TRBV5-5 to TRBJ2-2; D unclear. Germline-derived CDR1 and CDR2 are SGHKS and YYEKEE (reference sequence). The length of the CDR3 is 12 residues. V lost 4 bases to trimming and J lost 5 bases, with 6 bases between them. CDR3 nucleotides: TGTGCCAGCAGCCTCAGTACCGGGGAGCTGTTTTTT. This translates into CASSLSTGELFF.

This clonotype is judged medium-sized (0.01 to 0.1%). This rearrangement joins TRBV4-2 to TRBJ2-7, with a possible D match to TRBD2 (6 bases). The length of the CDR3 is 15 residues. V lost 4 bases to trimming and J lost 2 bases, with 15 bases between them. Germline CDR1 and CDR2: LGHNA and YNFKEQ. In DNA, the CDR3 is TGTGCCAGCAGCCCTAACCAGCGGGCGGCCTACGAGCAGTACTTC. This gives the protein CASSPNQRAAYEQYF.

In its sample, this clonotype was seen a few times. This may arise from a read error, as a much more abundant clone is one base away. The chain is built from TRBV15 and TRBJ2-1, with no clear D. Germline V gene lookup returns CDR1 LNHNV and CDR2 YYDKDF (reference sequence). The CDR3 has 16 residues. The chain's CDR3 is CAASRDYSSSHNEQFF. The CDR3 DNA reads as TGTGCCGCCAGCAGAGATTATAGCTCCTCTCACAATGAGCAGTTCTTC.

The J gene is TRBJ1-6, the V gene TRBV5-4, with a tentative D call TRBD1 (5 bases). CDR3 length equals 16 residues. The V gene lost 0 bases and the J gene lost 8 bases, with 15 bases spanning the gap. Germline values: CDR1 SGHNT, CDR2 YYREEE (reference sequence). CDR3: CASSLGGGRGDSPLHF. The CDR3 DNA reads as TGTGCCAGCAGCTTGGGTGGGGGAAGAGGTGATTCACCCCTCCACTTT.

This clonotype was seen many times. This sequence joins TRBV7-9 and TRBJ1-2; D is unresolved. Trimming shortened V by 1 base and J by 5 bases, and 11 bases separated the two germline ends. The CDR3 runs to 14 residues. Germline assignment: CDR1 SEHNR and CDR2 FQNEAQ (reference sequence). The CDR3 coding sequence is TGTGCCAGCAGCTTAGAGGCCGGTGGGTATGGCTACACCTTC. It codes for CASSLEAGGYGYTF.

The genes are TRBV3-1 and TRBJ2-7; TRBD2 matches 14 bases. Trimming cost V 4 bases and J 5 bases; bases outside gene matches: 10. From germline, CDR1 is LGHDT and CDR2 YNNKEL (reference sequence). The CDR3 covers 17 residues. The CDR3 region is CASSRGYGTSGRDEQYF. The CDR3 DNA reads TGTGCCAGCAGCCGAGGGTACGGGACTAGCGGGAGAGACGAGCAGTACTTC.

V is TRBV6-5 and J is TRBJ2-3; 11 nucleotides line up with TRBD2. V was pared by 6 bases and J by 4 bases, with 9 bases of the junction left unmatched. The CDR3 runs to 16 residues. Germline V gives CDR1 MNHEY, CDR2 SVGAGI. CDR3 in amino acids: CASSMSLAGGADTQYF. DNA of the CDR3: TGTGCCAGCAGCATGTCTCTAGCGGGAGGTGCAGATACGCAGTATTTT.

This clonotype was observed a handful of times. This sequence joins TRBV24-1 and TRBJ2-5; D call uncertain. The CDR3 covers 12 residues. V lost 4 bases and J lost 3, with 5 bases in between. From germline, CDR1 is KGHDR and CDR2 SFDVKD. The CDR3 sequence: CATSDEKETQYF. CDR3 nucleotide sequence: TGTGCCACCAGTGACGAGAAAGAGACCCAGTACTTC.

This clonotype showed up just a few times. One junction end disagrees with the germline gene, perhaps due to a read error. The rearrangement uses TRBV28 and TRBJ2-5, with a possible D match to TRBD1 (7 bases). The CDR3 extends over 13 amino acids. Germline V gene sequence: CDR1 MDHEN, CDR2 SYDVKM. The CDR3 bases are TGTGTCAGCAACAACCAGGGGGGAGAGACCCAGTACTTC. This codes for CVSNNQGGETQYF. Drawing the rest from reference TRBV28 and TRBJ2-5, the complete variable domain is DVKVTQSSRYLVKRTGEKVFLECVQDMDHENMFWYRQDPGLGLRLIYFSYDVKMKEKGDIPEGYSVSREKKERFSLILESASTNQTSMYLCVSNNQGGETQYFGPGTRLLVL.

The rearrangement uses TRBV7-9 and TRBJ1-6; 7 nucleotides match TRBD1. This CDR3 contains 16 residues. Trimming at V came to 5 bases and at J to 2 bases, leaving 6 bases not matched to a gene. The germline V gene has CDR1 SEHNR and CDR2 FQNEAQ (reference sequence). CDR3 sequence reads: CASSPRQGAYNSPLHF. Written as DNA, the CDR3 is TGTGCCAGCAGCCCCCGACAGGGAGCCTATAATTCACCCCTCCACTTT.

This clonotype was picked up many times. This rearrangement joins TRBV7-2 to TRBJ2-5, with 8 nucleotides matching TRBD2. The CDR3 extends over 15 amino acids. Germline lookup yields CDR1 SGHTA and CDR2 FQGNSA. Trimming at V came to 6 bases and at J to 1 base, leaving 7 bases not matched to a gene. In DNA form, the CDR3 reads TGTGCCAGCAGGAAAAGGAGCGGGGGCCAAGAGACCCAGTACTTC. Translating it yields CASRKRSGGQETQYF. The complete variable domain, with remaining parts taken from reference TRBV7-2 and TRBJ2-5, reads GAGVSQSPSNKVTEKGKDVELRCDPISGHTALYWYRQSLGQGLEFLIYFQGNSAPDKSGLPSDRFSAERTGGSVSTLTIQRTQQEDSAVYLCASRKRSGGQETQYFGPGTRLLVL.